Following are 30 T cell receptor beta chains from one sample sequenced in a study of response to subunit inactivated influenza vaccine. One entry per CDR3 protein results from TCRdb running MiXCR on the RT-PCR reads. In the table there are roughly 550,000 distinct CDR3 sequences, 20% to 25% of which are singletons. These records were also assigned to another study, of T cells expressing NK-cell markers. As that study records: The authors generated TCR beta cDNA through 5'RACE template switching with UMIs.

Sequenced material: CD4+ T cells sorted from PBMCs, taken about 13 days after vaccination. These receptors were taken from a man aged 50 to 60 who received an inactivated influenza vaccine.

This clonotype was seen only once. The chain carries TRBV4-2 and TRBJ2-3; TRBD2 is a possible D gene (6 bases). The CDR3 runs 15 residues. Germline V gene lookup returns CDR1 LGHNA and CDR2 YNFKEQ. V was trimmed by 4 bases and J by 1 base, leaving 12 bases between them. In nucleotides, the CDR3 is TGTGCCAGCAGCCCCGGGGGAGAGGGCACAGATACGCAGTATTTT. It yields the protein CASSPGGEGTDTQYF.

This clonotype was observed a few times. The V and J genes are TRBV7-2 and TRBJ2-1; D might be TRBD2 (6 bases). V was trimmed by 2 bases and J by 14 bases, leaving 13 bases between them. The length of the CDR3 is 12 residues. Germline lookup yields CDR1 SGHTA and CDR2 FQGNSA. CDR3 sequence (DNA): TGTGCCAGCAGCTTATCCCGGGGGTTGGAGTTCTTC. Encoded protein: CASSLSRGLEFF.

V and J are TRBV7-2 and TRBJ2-7, with 10 bases aligning to TRBD2. This CDR3 has 16 residues. The V and J ends lost 5 bases and 1 base, in that order; junction bases with no gene match: 8. The V gene's germline CDR1 is SGHTA and CDR2 FQGNSA. CDR3 region: CASSAPRTSGSYEQYF. The CDR3 region has the DNA TGTGCCAGCAGCGCCCCCCGGACTAGCGGATCCTACGAGCAGTACTTC. The variable domain in full, with the rest retrieved from reference TRBV7-2 and TRBJ2-7, is GAGVSQSPSNKVTEKGKDVELRCDPISGHTALYWYRQSLGQGLEFLIYFQGNSAPDKSGLPSDRFSAERTGGSVSTLTIQRTQQEDSAVYLCASSAPRTSGSYEQYFGPGTRLTVT.

This chain's CDR3 is CASSFSDRTNYGYTF. The CDR3, as DNA: TGTGCCAGCAGTTTTTCGGACAGGACTAACTATGGCTACACCTTC. The chain recombines TRBV12-3 or TRBV12-4 with TRBJ1-2; 7 nucleotides agree with TRBD1. The CDR3 covers 15 residues. Trimming cost V 3 bases and J 0 bases; bases outside gene matches: 4.

This clonotype has only one observation. No conserved phenylalanine or tryptophan ends this CDR3, so it is likely a read error. The V and J genes are TRBV7-9 and TRBJ2-1, with TRBD1 matching over 8 bases. The V gene end was trimmed by 5 bases and the J gene end by 8 bases; junction bases not matched to a gene: 8. Germline loops: CDR1 SEHNR, CDR2 FQNEAQ (reference sequence). The CDR3 covers 14 residues. Here the CDR3 reads CASSPQGGSDEQFL. The DNA for the CDR3 is TGTGCCAGCAGCCCACAGGGGGGCTCGGATGAGCAGTTCCTC.

This chain joins TRBV5-1 and TRBJ2-5; D remains unclear. The CDR3 spans 12 residues. Per the germline V gene, CDR1 is SGHRS and CDR2 is YFSETQ. The V end was cut by 4 bases, the J end by 5 bases, with 9 bases between. Written as DNA, the CDR3 is TGCGCCAGCAGCATCAGTAGTGAGACCCAGTACTTC. Its translation is CASSISSETQYF.

The rearrangement uses TRBV6-2 or TRBV6-3 and TRBJ2-5; TRBD2 agrees at 9 bases. Unmatched junction bases numbered 9, after V lost 6 bases and J lost 4 bases. The CDR3 sequence is 15 residues long. CDR1 is MNHEY and CDR2 is SVGEGT in the germline V gene. The CDR3 region is CASRPGLASRETQYF. The CDR3 bases are TGTGCCAGCAGACCCGGACTAGCGAGCAGAGAGACCCAGTACTTC.

Only a few counts were recorded for this clonotype. This sequence joins TRBV7-2 and TRBJ1-2; possible D gene TRBD1, 6 bases. Germline V gene data show CDR1 as SGHTA and CDR2 as FQGNSA. Trimming pared 0 bases from V and 7 bases from J, leaving 15 bases between. The CDR3 runs to 15 residues. DNA for the CDR3: TGTGCCAGCAGCTTAGCGTCGTCAGGGGAACGTGGCTACACCTTC. Translated: CASSLASSGERGYTF.

This chain links TRBV20-1 with TRBJ2-2, with 7 nucleotides matching TRBD1. Germline-derived CDR1 and CDR2 are DFQATT and SNEGSKA (reference sequence). With 6 bases clipped from V and 5 bases from J, the junction kept 9 bases outside the gene matches. The CDR3 spans 14 residues. The CDR3 region has the DNA TGCAGTGCCACCAAGGGGGCACATACCGGGGAGCTGTTTTTT. Amino acid sequence: CSATKGAHTGELFF.

This clonotype has only a few counts. J is TRBJ2-3 and V is TRBV4-3; 8 positions match TRBD2. The CDR3 is 18 amino acids. V shed 1 base, J shed 1 base, and the junction held 10 bases outside the gene matches. The germline V gene encodes CDR1 LGHNA and CDR2 YSLEER. The CDR3 protein is CASSQGPAGGQGTDTQYF. CDR3 DNA: TGCGCCAGCAGCCAAGGGCCCGCGGGGGGCCAAGGCACAGATACGCAGTATTTT.

This clonotype was recorded a few times. The chain has TRBV7-2 and TRBJ1-1, with TRBD1 matching over 7 bases. Germline assignment: CDR1 SGHTA and CDR2 FQGNSA. V lost 1 base to trimming and J lost 3 bases; unmatched junction nucleotides: 5. CDR3 size: 15 residues. The CDR3 sequence is CASSLGAGGYTEAFF. For the CDR3, the DNA is TGTGCCAGCAGCTTAGGTGCAGGGGGGTACACTGAAGCTTTCTTT.

There are a few counts of this clonotype. The chain joins TRBV3-1 to TRBJ2-3, with 12 bases that match TRBD2. The CDR3 has 15 amino acids. Per the germline V gene, CDR1 is LGHDT and CDR2 is YNNKEL (reference sequence). The J segment lost 4 bases and the V segment lost 6 bases, leaving 5 bases of the junction unmatched. The CDR3 DNA reads TGTGCCAGCAGGGCGACTAGCGGGGGCCCAGATACGCAGTATTTT. Translated, it gives CASRATSGGPDTQYF.

This clonotype appeared many times. The chain has TRBV4-3 and TRBJ1-2; 7 bases line up with TRBD1. CDR3 length equals 13 residues. Germline loops: CDR1 LGHNA, CDR2 YSLEER. V was pared by 0 bases and J by 8 bases, with 3 bases of the junction left unmatched. CDR3 sequence (DNA): TGCGCCAGCAGCCAAGACAGGGGGGGAGGCTACACCTTC. It codes for CASSQDRGGGYTF.

This clonotype occurred a few times. The V and J genes are TRBV15 and TRBJ2-7; 9 bases map to TRBD1. The V gene's germline CDR1 is LNHNV and CDR2 YYDKDF (reference sequence). The CDR3 consists of 16 residues. Trimming at V came to 0 bases and at J to 2 bases, leaving 5 bases not matched to a gene. CDR3 nucleotide sequence: TGTGCCACCAGCAGAGATATGGACAGGGGACCCTACGAGCAGTACTTC. Protein product: CATSRDMDRGPYEQYF.

The V and J genes are TRBV7-2 and TRBJ1-4; TRBD1 is a possible D gene (5 bases). CDR3 length equals 17 residues. The germline V gene encodes CDR1 SGHTA and CDR2 FQGNSA. Trimming removed 5 bases at V and 8 bases at J, with 24 bases between. CDR3 amino acids: CASSVTGPAASGEKLFF. CDR3 in DNA: TGTGCCAGCAGCGTAACAGGTCCGGCCGCCTCGGGGGAAAAACTGTTTTTT.

The genes are TRBV5-1 and TRBJ1-1; D possibly corresponds to TRBD1 (5 bases). The CDR3 contains 14 residues. Germline loops: CDR1 SGHRS, CDR2 YFSETQ. The V end was cut by 6 bases, the J end by 1 base, with 13 bases between. CDR3 protein: CASKGRAENTEAFF. CDR3 coding DNA: TGCGCCAGCAAGGGCAGGGCCGAGAACACTGAAGCTTTCTTT.

This clonotype was counted at least ten times. The chain employs TRBV5-1 and TRBJ2-7; 8 positions agree with TRBD1. This CDR3 region has 16 residues. V dropped 4 bases and J dropped 2; count of bases not matched to a gene: 11. The germline gives CDR1 SGHRS, CDR2 YFSETQ. The DNA for the CDR3 is TGCGCCAGCAGCACGGACGGACAGGGTTTCGCCTACGAGCAGTACTTC. Protein: CASSTDGQGFAYEQYF.

In its sample, this clonotype was seen a few times. The rearrangement links TRBV4-2 to TRBJ1-2, with a weak D call TRBD1 (5 bases). Per germline, CDR1 LGHNA and CDR2 YNFKEQ. The CDR3 is 14 residues long. V was cut by 1 base and J by 7 bases, with 13 bases left in between. The CDR3 region is CASSQAGQGGGYTF. The CDR3 DNA follows: TGTGCCAGCAGCCAAGCAGGCCAGGGTGGTGGCTACACCTTC.

This clonotype was recorded a few times. This rearrangement joins TRBV7-2 to TRBJ2-5; TRBD2 matches 10 bases. Germline CDR1 is SGHTA and CDR2 is FQGNSA. The CDR3 spans 16 residues. J was trimmed by 4 bases and V by 5 bases; bases with no gene match: 10. CDR3 sequence: CASSLGLAGGRETQYF. In nucleotides, the CDR3 is TGTGCCAGCAGCCTTGGTTTAGCGGGGGGAAGAGAGACCCAGTACTTC.

This clonotype has ten or more counts. J is TRBJ2-1 and V is TRBV12-3 or TRBV12-4, with D unresolved. This CDR3 contains 13 residues. The ends were cut back, 3 bases at V and 5 bases at J, with 8 bases in the middle. As DNA, the CDR3 is TGTGCCAGCAGTTTGTCCGTACACAATGAGCAGTTCTTC. Translated: CASSLSVHNEQFF.

The chain couples TRBV20-1 to TRBJ2-2, with TRBD2 as a possible D gene (5 bases). Germline V gives CDR1 DFQATT, CDR2 SNEGSKA (reference sequence). The CDR3 loop spans 13 amino acids. Trimming stripped 4 bases from V and 5 bases from J, with 11 bases between. The CDR3 coding sequence is TGCAGTGCTATACCGCCGGGAACCGGGGAGCTGTTTTTT. This sequence encodes CSAIPPGTGELFF.

This clonotype showed up just a few times. This chain connects TRBV5-1 to TRBJ2-1; no reliable D call. The length of the CDR3 is 13 residues. V lost 2 bases and J lost 9, with 12 bases in between. Germline CDR1 reads SGHRS; CDR2 reads YFSETQ. Here the CDR3 reads CASSFEMGSEQFF. The DNA for the CDR3 is TGCGCCAGCAGCTTCGAGATGGGGTCTGAGCAGTTCTTC.

The gene calls are TRBV20-1 and TRBJ1-2; D gene uncertain. Germline assignment: CDR1 DFQATT and CDR2 SNEGSKA (reference sequence). CDR3 length: 8 residues. DNA of the CDR3: TGCACCGGAGATGGCTACACCTTC. Amino acid sequence: CTGDGYTF.

This clonotype was counted between two and nine times. This chain connects TRBV7-9 to TRBJ2-1, with 9 bases aligning to TRBD2. The CDR3 has 14 residues. Looked up from germline, CDR1 is SEHNR and CDR2 is FQNEAQ (reference sequence). The junction had 4 bases not matched to a gene; V was cut back by 2 bases and J by 8 bases. The CDR3 reads CASSLLAGYDEQFF. For the CDR3, the DNA is TGTGCCAGCAGCTTACTAGCGGGGTACGATGAGCAGTTCTTC.

This chain links TRBV28 with TRBJ2-7; D gene ambiguous. The CDR3 contains 8 residues. The germline V gene has CDR1 MDHEN and CDR2 SYDVKM. The CDR3: CAPYEQYF. CDR3 coding DNA: TGTGCACCCTACGAGCAGTACTTC.

This clonotype occurred a few times. This chain uses TRBV12-3 or TRBV12-4 with TRBJ2-5; 16 nucleotides agree with TRBD2. This CDR3 has 20 amino acids. J gave up 4 bases and V 1 base, and 12 bases lay outside the gene matches. In DNA form, the CDR3 reads TGTGCCAGCAGTTTAGTGTTAAGGGGACTAGCGGGAGGGAGGGGAGAGACCCAGTACTTC. Its protein product is CASSLVLRGLAGGRGETQYF.

This clonotype was counted only a few times. J is TRBJ2-1 and V is TRBV29-1; perhaps TRBD1 as D (6 bases). There are 12 residues in the CDR3. Germline loops: CDR1 SQVTM, CDR2 ANQGSEA. Trimming pared 1 base from V and 9 bases from J, leaving 10 bases between. As DNA, the CDR3 is TGCAGCGTTGAAGGGACAGTCGTTGAGCAGTTCTTC. This gives the protein CSVEGTVVEQFF.

This clonotype was observed a handful of times. The rearrangement links TRBV7-2 to TRBJ2-5; no firm D call. This CDR3 region has 14 residues. Germline CDR1 SGHTA, CDR2 FQGNSA. V was trimmed by 6 bases and J by 4 bases, leaving 15 bases between them. The chain's CDR3 is CASRLAQAVETQYF. Here the CDR3 DNA reads TGTGCCAGCAGGCTTGCGCAGGCTGTAGAGACCCAGTACTTC.

The gene calls are TRBV4-1 and TRBJ2-6; possible D gene TRBD2, 6 bases. This CDR3 comprises 16 residues. The V end was cut by 1 base, the J end by 0 bases, with 7 bases between. The germline CDR1 and CDR2 sequences are MGHRA and YSYEKL. CDR3 nucleotides: TGCGCCAGCAGCCAAGTGGGGGGCTCTGGGGCCAACGTCCTGACTTTC. It encodes CASSQVGGSGANVLTF.

This clonotype was counted a few times. The chain is built from TRBV2 and TRBJ1-2, with D unresolved. This CDR3 has 14 residues. Per germline, CDR1 SNHLY and CDR2 FYNNEI. Trimming removed 7 bases at V and 0 bases at J, with 12 bases between. The CDR3 nucleotides read TGTGCCAGCAACGATCAAGGATCTAACTATGGCTACACCTTC. Residues: CASNDQGSNYGYTF.